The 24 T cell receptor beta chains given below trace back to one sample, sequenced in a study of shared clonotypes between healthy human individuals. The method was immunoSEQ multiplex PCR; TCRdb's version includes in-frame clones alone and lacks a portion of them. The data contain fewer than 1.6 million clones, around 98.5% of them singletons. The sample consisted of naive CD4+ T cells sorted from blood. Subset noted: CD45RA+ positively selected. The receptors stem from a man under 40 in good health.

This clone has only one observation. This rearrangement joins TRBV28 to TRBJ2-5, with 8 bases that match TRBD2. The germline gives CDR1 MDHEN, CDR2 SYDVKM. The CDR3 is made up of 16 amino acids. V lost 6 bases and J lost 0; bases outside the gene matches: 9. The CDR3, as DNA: TGTGCCAGCAGAACCGGGACTAGGGGCTACCAAGAGACCCAGTACTTC. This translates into CASRTGTRGYQETQYF. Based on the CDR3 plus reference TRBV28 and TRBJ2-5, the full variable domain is DVKVTQSSRYLVKRTGEKVFLECVQDMDHENMFWYRQDPGLGLRLIYFSYDVKMKEKGDIPEGYSVSREKKERFSLILESASTNQTSMYLCASRTGTRGYQETQYFGPGTRLLVL.

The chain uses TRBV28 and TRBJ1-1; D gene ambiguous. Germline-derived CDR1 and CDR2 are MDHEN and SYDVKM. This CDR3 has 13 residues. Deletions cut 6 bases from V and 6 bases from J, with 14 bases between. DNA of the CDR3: TGTGCCAGCAGCCTTTTTGGCAATCCTGAAGCTTTCTTT. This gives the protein CASSLFGNPEAFF.

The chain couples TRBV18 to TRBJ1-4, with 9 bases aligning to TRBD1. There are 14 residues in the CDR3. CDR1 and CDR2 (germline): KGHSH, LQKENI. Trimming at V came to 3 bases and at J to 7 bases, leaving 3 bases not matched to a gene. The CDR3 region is CASSPGQGREKLFF. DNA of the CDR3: TGTGCCAGCTCACCGGGACAGGGACGTGAAAAACTGTTTTTT.

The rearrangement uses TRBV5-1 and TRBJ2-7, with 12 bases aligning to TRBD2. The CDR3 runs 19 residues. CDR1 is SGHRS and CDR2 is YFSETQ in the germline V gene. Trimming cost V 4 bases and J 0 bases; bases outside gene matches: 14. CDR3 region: CASSGPTSGSTLSSYEQYF. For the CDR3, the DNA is TGCGCCAGCAGCGGACCGACTAGCGGGAGCACCCTGAGCTCCTACGAGCAGTACTTC.

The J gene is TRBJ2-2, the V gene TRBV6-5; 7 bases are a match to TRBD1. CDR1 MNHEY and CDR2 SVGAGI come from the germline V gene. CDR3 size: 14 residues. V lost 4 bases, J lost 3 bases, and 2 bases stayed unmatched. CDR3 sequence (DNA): TGTGCCAGCAGTTGGGGACAGTACACCGGGGAGCTGTTTTTT. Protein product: CASSWGQYTGELFF.

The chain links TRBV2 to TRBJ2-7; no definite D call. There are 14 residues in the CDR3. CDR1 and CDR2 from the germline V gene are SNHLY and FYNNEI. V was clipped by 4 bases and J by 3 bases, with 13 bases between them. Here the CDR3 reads CASSGDEKGYEQYF. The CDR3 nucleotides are TGTGCCAGCAGTGGAGACGAAAAGGGCTACGAGCAGTACTTC. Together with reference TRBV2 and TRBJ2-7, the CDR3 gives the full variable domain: EPEVTQTPSHQVTQMGQEVILRCVPISNHLYFYWYRQILGQKVEFLVSFYNNEISEKSEIFDDQFSVERPDGSNFTLKIRSTKLEDSAMYFCASSGDEKGYEQYFGPGTRLTVT.

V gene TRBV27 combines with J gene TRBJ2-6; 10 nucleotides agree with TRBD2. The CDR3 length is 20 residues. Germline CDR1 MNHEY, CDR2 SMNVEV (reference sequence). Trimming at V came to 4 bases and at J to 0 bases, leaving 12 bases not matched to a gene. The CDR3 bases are TGTGCCAGCAGTTGGGTTGGACTAGCGGATGTGGACTCTGGGGCCAACGTCCTGACTTTC. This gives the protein CASSWVGLADVDSGANVLTF.

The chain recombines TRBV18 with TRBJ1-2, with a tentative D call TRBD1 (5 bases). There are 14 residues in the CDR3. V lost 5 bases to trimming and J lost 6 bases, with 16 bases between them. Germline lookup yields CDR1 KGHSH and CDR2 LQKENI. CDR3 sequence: CASSTRTGEHGYTF. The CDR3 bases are TGTGCCAGCTCAACCCGGACGGGGGAGCATGGCTACACCTTC.

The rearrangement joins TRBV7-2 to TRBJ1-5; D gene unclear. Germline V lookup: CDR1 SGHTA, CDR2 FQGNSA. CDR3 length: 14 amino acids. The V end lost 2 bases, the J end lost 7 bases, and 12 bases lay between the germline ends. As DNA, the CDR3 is TGTGCCAGCAGCTTACGGCGGGGATTGCAGCCCCAGCATTTT. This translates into CASSLRRGLQPQHF.

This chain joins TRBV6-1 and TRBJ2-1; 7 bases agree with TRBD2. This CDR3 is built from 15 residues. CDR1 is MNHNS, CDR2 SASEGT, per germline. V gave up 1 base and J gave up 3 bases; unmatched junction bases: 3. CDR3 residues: CASSEGGGRYNEQFF. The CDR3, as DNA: TGTGCCAGCAGTGAAGGCGGGGGACGCTACAATGAGCAGTTCTTC.

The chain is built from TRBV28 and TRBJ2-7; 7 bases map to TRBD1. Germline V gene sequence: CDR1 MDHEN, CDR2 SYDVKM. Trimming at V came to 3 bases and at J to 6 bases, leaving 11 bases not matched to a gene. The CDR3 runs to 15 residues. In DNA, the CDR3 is TGTGCCAGCAGTTTGTGGAGACAGGGAACGAGCGAGCAGTACTTC. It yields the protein CASSLWRQGTSEQYF.

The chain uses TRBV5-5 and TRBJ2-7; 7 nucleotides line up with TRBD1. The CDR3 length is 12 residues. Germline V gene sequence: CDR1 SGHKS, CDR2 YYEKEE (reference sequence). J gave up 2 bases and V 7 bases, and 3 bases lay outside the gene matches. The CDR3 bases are TGTGCCAGCGGGACAGTGACCTACGAGCAGTACTTC. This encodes CASGTVTYEQYF.

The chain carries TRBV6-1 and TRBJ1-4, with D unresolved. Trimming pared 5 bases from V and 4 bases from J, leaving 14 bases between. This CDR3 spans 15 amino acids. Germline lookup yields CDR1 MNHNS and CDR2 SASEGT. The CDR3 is CASSSQTQSNEKLFF. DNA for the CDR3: TGTGCCAGCAGTTCCCAGACTCAAAGTAATGAAAAACTGTTTTTT.

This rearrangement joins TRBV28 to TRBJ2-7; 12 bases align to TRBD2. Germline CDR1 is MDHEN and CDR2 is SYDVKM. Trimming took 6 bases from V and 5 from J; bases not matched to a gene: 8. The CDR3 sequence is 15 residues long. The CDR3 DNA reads TGTGCCAGCAGAACTAGCGGGAGGTTTCGGGACGAGCAGTACTTC. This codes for CASRTSGRFRDEQYF.

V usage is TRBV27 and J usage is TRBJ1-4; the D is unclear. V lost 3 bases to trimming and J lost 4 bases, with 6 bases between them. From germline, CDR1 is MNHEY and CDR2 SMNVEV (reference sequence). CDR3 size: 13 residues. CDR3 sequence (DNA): TGTGCCAGCAGTTTGTTGGGTAATGAAAAACTGTTTTTT. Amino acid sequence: CASSLLGNEKLFF.

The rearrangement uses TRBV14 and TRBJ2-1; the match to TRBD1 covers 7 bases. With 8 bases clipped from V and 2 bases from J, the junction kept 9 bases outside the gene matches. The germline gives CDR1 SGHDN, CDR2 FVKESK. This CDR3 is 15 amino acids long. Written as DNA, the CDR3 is TGTGCCAGCTCCGAGGACAGGCATCCCTACAATGAGCAGTTCTTC. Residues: CASSEDRHPYNEQFF.

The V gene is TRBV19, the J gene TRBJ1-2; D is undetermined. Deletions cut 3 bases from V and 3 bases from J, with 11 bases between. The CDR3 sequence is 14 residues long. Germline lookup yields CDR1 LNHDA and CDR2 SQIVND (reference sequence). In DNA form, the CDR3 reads TGTGCCAGTAGTATCACCCGGTCGGACTATGGCTACACCTTC. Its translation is CASSITRSDYGYTF.

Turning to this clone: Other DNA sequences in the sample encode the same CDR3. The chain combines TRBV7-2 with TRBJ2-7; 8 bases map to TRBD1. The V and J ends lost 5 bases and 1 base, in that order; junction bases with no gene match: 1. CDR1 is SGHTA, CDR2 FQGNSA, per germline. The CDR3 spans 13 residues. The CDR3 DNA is TGTGCCAGCAGCAGGGACAGGTCCTACGAGCAGTACTTC. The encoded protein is CASSRDRSYEQYF.

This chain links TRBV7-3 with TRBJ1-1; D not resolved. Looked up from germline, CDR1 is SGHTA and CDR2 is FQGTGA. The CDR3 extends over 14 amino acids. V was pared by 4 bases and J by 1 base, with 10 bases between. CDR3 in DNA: TGTGCCAGCAGCTCCCGTTCAGGGAACACTGAAGCTTTCTTT. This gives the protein CASSSRSGNTEAFF.

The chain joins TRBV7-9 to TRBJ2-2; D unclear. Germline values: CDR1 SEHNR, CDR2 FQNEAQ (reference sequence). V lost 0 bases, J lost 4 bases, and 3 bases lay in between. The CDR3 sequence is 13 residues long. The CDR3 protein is CASSLAVTGELFF. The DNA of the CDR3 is TGTGCCAGCAGCTTAGCAGTCACCGGGGAGCTGTTTTTT.

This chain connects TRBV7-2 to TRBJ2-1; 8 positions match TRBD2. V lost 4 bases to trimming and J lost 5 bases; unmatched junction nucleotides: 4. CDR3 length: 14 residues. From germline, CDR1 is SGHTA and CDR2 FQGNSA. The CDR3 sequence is CASSWLAGNNEQFF. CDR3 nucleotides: TGTGCCAGCAGCTGGCTAGCGGGCAACAATGAGCAGTTCTTC.

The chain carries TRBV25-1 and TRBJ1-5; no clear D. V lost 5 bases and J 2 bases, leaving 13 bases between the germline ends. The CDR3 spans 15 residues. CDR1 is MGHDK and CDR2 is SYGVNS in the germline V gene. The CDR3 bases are TGTGCCAGCAGTTCTGCTGGGGATGGCAATCAGCCCCAGCATTTT. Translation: CASSSAGDGNQPQHF.

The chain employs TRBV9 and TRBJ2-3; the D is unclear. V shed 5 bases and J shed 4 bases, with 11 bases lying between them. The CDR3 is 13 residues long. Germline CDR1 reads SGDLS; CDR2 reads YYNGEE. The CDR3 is CASSKQVSDTQYF. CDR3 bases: TGTGCCAGCAGTAAGCAGGTCTCAGATACGCAGTATTTT. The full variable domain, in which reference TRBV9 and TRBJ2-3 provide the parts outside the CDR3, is DSGVTQTPKHLITATGQRVTLRCSPRSGDLSVYWYQQSLDQGLQFLIQYYNGEERAKGNILERFSAQQFPDLHSELNLSSLELGDSALYFCASSKQVSDTQYFGPGTRLTVL.

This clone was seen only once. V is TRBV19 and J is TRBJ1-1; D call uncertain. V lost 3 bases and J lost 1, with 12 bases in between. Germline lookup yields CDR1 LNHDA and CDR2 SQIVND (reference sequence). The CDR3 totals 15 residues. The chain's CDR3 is CASSIRALKNTEAFF. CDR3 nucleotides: TGTGCCAGTAGTATTCGGGCGTTGAAGAACACTGAAGCTTTCTTT.